What follows are 28 T cell receptor beta chains derived from one specimen sequenced in a study of CD8+ T cells in alopecia areata. TCR sequencing used cDNA made by reverse transcription of extracted RNA. TCRdb keeps only in-frame clones here, not all; method: immunoSEQ multiplex PCR. The table lists about 140,000 clones, 86% of them singletons. Treatment given: oral pan-JAK inhibitor, 5-10 mg twice daily. Here the sequenced sample was CD8+ T cells sorted from blood, taken at week 4, from a patient treated with tofacitinib. Receptors originate from a human donor with alopecia areata.

The genes are TRBV6-5 and TRBJ2-5; no firm D call. This CDR3 region has 15 residues. Looked up from germline, CDR1 is MNHEY and CDR2 is SVGAGI. V lost 10 bases and J 5 bases, leaving 23 bases between the germline ends. CDR3 sequence reads: CATRSSPVVWETQYF. In DNA, the CDR3 is TGTGCCACCCGCAGCAGTCCCGTAGTTTGGGAGACCCAGTACTTC.

The table lists this clone with a few counts. The CDR3 region is CATRGGLASDEQFF. CDR3 DNA: TGTGCCACAAGGGGGGGACTAGCGAGTGATGAGCAGTTCTTC. The rearrangement links TRBV19 to TRBJ2-1, with 10 bases matching TRBD2. This CDR3 is built from 14 residues. Germline V lookup: CDR1 LNHDA, CDR2 SQIVND (reference sequence). V gave up 10 bases and J gave up 8 bases; unmatched junction bases: 11.

A remark on this clone: Other DNA sequences within the sample encode an identical CDR3. The CDR3 DNA follows: TGTGCCAGCAGTGAAGCGGCGTACGAGCAGTACTTC. This translates into CASSEAAYEQYF. V gene TRBV6-1 combines with J gene TRBJ2-7; D is unresolved. V was pared by 0 bases and J by 4 bases, with 4 bases between. Germline values: CDR1 MNHNS, CDR2 SASEGT. This CDR3 region has 12 residues.

V usage is TRBV7-9 and J usage is TRBJ1-1; TRBD1 matches 7 bases. The germline gives CDR1 SEHNR, CDR2 FQNEAQ (reference sequence). The CDR3 loop spans 12 amino acids. The J segment lost 11 bases and the V segment lost 4 bases, leaving 7 bases of the junction unmatched. The CDR3 sequence is CASSYTGEGAFF. CDR3 sequence (DNA): TGTGCCAGCAGCTATACAGGGGAAGGGGCTTTCTTT.

With regard to this clone: The junction does not match germline at one end; this may be a read error. CDR3 amino acids: CASSKGPYNEQFF. The CDR3, as DNA: TGTGCTAGCAGCAAGGGACCCTACAATGAGCAGTTCTTC. The chain recombines TRBV7-7 with TRBJ2-1; either TRBD1 or TRBD2 may supply D (5 bases each). Per germline, CDR1 SSHAT and CDR2 FNYEAQ (reference sequence). CDR3 size: 13 residues.

This clone was recorded only once. The V and J genes are TRBV5-4 and TRBJ2-3, with 7 bases lining up with TRBD1. From germline, CDR1 is SGHNT and CDR2 YYREEE (reference sequence). The CDR3 runs to 13 residues. After removal of 4 bases from V and 3 bases from J, the junction contained 2 bases not matched to a gene. CDR3 nucleotide sequence: TGTGCCAGCAGCCGACAGGGAACAGATACGCAGTATTTT. Its protein product is CASSRQGTDTQYF.

The chain recombines TRBV5-5 with TRBJ2-7; TRBD1 aligns across 11 bases. The CDR3 sequence is 14 residues long. The V and J ends lost 4 bases and 5 bases, in that order; junction bases with no gene match: 5. From germline, CDR1 is SGHKS and CDR2 YYEKEE (reference sequence). CDR3 bases: TGTGCCAGCAGCACAGGACAGGGGGCGGACGAGCAGTACTTC. Its protein is CASSTGQGADEQYF.

The chain links TRBV25-1 to TRBJ2-7, with a weak D call TRBD2 (6 bases). Germline loops: CDR1 MGHDK, CDR2 SYGVNS. The CDR3 sequence is 12 residues long. V was pared by 2 bases and J by 5 bases, with 7 bases between. The CDR3 loop reads CASSEAGHEQYF. CDR3 in DNA: TGTGCCAGCAGTGAAGCGGGGCACGAGCAGTACTTC.

This sequence joins TRBV5-6 and TRBJ2-2, with a tentative D call TRBD2 (5 bases). Trimming took 9 bases from V and 0 from J, leaving 18 bases between them. The CDR3 loop spans 16 amino acids. The germline CDR1 and CDR2 sequences are SGHDT and YYEEEE. The CDR3 loop is CATLQRDRTNTGELFF. Here the CDR3 DNA reads TGTGCCACCTTACAGAGGGATAGAACGAACACCGGGGAGCTGTTTTTT.

The chain joins TRBV7-2 to TRBJ2-4; D unresolved. With 11 bases removed from V and 0 bases from J, the gap between germline ends came to 11 bases. Germline V gene data show CDR1 as SGHTA and CDR2 as FQGNSA. CDR3 size: 13 residues. The CDR3 is CAWRNLAKNIQYF. The CDR3 bases are TGTGCCTGGCGGAACTTAGCCAAAAACATTCAGTACTTC.

The chain couples TRBV15 to TRBJ2-7; TRBD2 matches at 8 bases. Germline trimming cut 0 bases from V and 0 bases from J; bases unmatched to any gene: 4. CDR3 size: 16 residues. Germline CDR1 LNHNV, CDR2 YYDKDF (reference sequence). The CDR3 nucleotides read TGTGCCACCAGCAGAGATTTGGCGGGAGGCTCCTACGAGCAGTACTTC. Residues: CATSRDLAGGSYEQYF.

The V and J genes are TRBV6-4 and TRBJ2-3; D is unclear. V lost 3 bases and J lost 0, with 4 bases in between. The CDR3 loop spans 13 amino acids. Germline CDR1 and CDR2: MRHNA and SNTAGT. The CDR3 reads CASSEGSTDTQYF. The CDR3 region has the DNA TGTGCCAGCAGTGAAGGTAGCACAGATACGCAGTATTTT.

The chain has TRBV7-9 and TRBJ2-7; D is perhaps TRBD1 or TRBD2 (6 bases each). CDR3 size: 16 residues. Germline-derived CDR1 and CDR2 are SEHNR and FQNEAQ (reference sequence). Trimming took 5 bases from V and 3 from J, leaving 20 bases between them. As DNA, the CDR3 is TGTGCCAGCAGCCCAAGAATGGGGGGCCACTTCTACGAGCAGTACTTC. This sequence encodes CASSPRMGGHFYEQYF.

This clone was counted once. This sequence joins TRBV5-1 and TRBJ2-3; tentative D call: TRBD1 (5 bases). CDR1 and CDR2 from the germline V gene are SGHRS and YFSETQ. The V and J ends lost 3 bases and 2 bases respectively, with 19 bases between them. This CDR3 region has 17 residues. The CDR3 DNA sequence: TGCGCCAGCAGCTATTCCGGGCAGGGCATTGTCACAGATACGCAGTATTTT. It translates to CASSYSGQGIVTDTQYF.

This clone was found many times. The gene calls are TRBV19 and TRBJ2-5; D gene ambiguous. The CDR3 runs 12 residues. Germline lookup yields CDR1 LNHDA and CDR2 SQIVND (reference sequence). V gave up 6 bases and J gave up 1 base, with 6 bases separating them. The CDR3 spells CASRDPQETQYF. For the CDR3, the DNA is TGTGCCAGTAGGGACCCCCAAGAGACCCAGTACTTC.

V gene TRBV29-1 combines with J gene TRBJ2-1; 11 bases align to TRBD1. Germline values: CDR1 SQVTM, CDR2 ANQGSEA. V lost 3 bases, J lost 8 bases, and 12 bases stayed unmatched. CDR3 size: 16 residues. The CDR3 nucleotides read TGCAGCGTTGAGGTTCTTGGGGGACAGGGGGTAGATGAGCAGTTCTTC. Translated: CSVEVLGGQGVDEQFF.

The CDR3 region has the DNA TGTGCCAGCAGCTTGCTAGCAGGGGTTGGTGGACAGCCCCAGCATTTT. Translation gives CASSLLAGVGGQPQHF. The chain links TRBV7-3 to TRBJ1-5, with D perhaps matching TRBD1 (6 bases). Between the trimmed V and J ends, which lost 3 bases and 7 bases, there was a span of 19 bases. Germline V lookup: CDR1 SGHTA, CDR2 FQGTGA. This CDR3 is 16 amino acids long.

This sequence joins TRBV6-5 and TRBJ1-1; unclear D gene. Looked up from germline, CDR1 is MNHEY and CDR2 is SVGAGI. V was shortened by 4 bases and J by 5 bases, with 8 bases between the two germline ends. This CDR3 has 12 amino acids. The CDR3 spells CASSSIWTEAFF. CDR3 bases: TGTGCCAGCAGTTCTATATGGACTGAAGCTTTCTTT.

DNA of the CDR3: TGTGCCAGCAAGGACAGGGACACTGAAGCTTTCTTT. This sequence encodes CASKDRDTEAFF. The chain has TRBV9 and TRBJ1-1, with 8 bases matching TRBD1. CDR1 SGDLS and CDR2 YYNGEE come from the germline V gene. This CDR3 is 12 amino acids long. Unmatched junction bases numbered 1, after V lost 6 bases and J lost 3 bases.

V is TRBV10-3 and J is TRBJ2-1; TRBD1 is a possible D gene (6 bases). From germline, CDR1 is ENHRY and CDR2 SYGVKD. The V end lost 4 bases, the J end lost 10 bases, and 11 bases lay between the germline ends. The CDR3 extends over 12 amino acids. The CDR3 reads CAISGTEGEQFF. CDR3 nucleotide sequence: TGTGCCATCAGTGGGACAGAAGGGGAGCAGTTCTTC.

A remark on this clone: Other DNA sequences in the same sample also yield this CDR3. The chain carries TRBV19 and TRBJ2-1; D call uncertain. The CDR3 totals 14 residues. Germline values: CDR1 LNHDA, CDR2 SQIVND (reference sequence). Trimming pared 1 base from V and 1 base from J, leaving 5 bases between. The CDR3 here is CASSIAGSYNEQFF. CDR3 in DNA: TGTGCCAGTAGTATAGCCGGGTCCTACAATGAGCAGTTCTTC.

This clone was detected a few times. The chain joins TRBV7-8 to TRBJ2-3; 14 nucleotides align to TRBD2. This CDR3 region has 16 residues. Germline assignment: CDR1 SGHVS and CDR2 FQNEAQ. V lost 6 bases, J lost 6 bases, and 8 bases stayed unmatched. CDR3 in DNA: TGTGCCAGCAGATCGGGGACTAGCGGGAGTAGGGATACGCAGTATTTT. Its protein product is CASRSGTSGSRDTQYF.

This clone appeared a single time. The genes are TRBV30 and TRBJ1-2; no clear D. CDR3 length: 12 amino acids. V dropped 3 bases and J dropped 4 bases, with 9 bases sitting between them. Germline lookup yields CDR1 GTSNPN and CDR2 SVGIG (reference sequence). CDR3 coding DNA: TGTGCCTGGAGGAGCGCTACCTATGGCTACACCTTC. This translates into CAWRSATYGYTF. The full variable domain, with the rest looked up from reference TRBV30 and TRBJ1-2, is SQTIHQWPATLVQPVGSPLSLECTVEGTSNPNLYWYRQAAGRGLQLLFYSVGIGQISSEVPQNLSASRPQDRQFILSSKKLLLSDSGFYLCAWRSATYGYTFGSGTRLTVV.

The genes are TRBV27 and TRBJ2-1; D ambiguous. The CDR3 totals 13 residues. V shed 5 bases and J shed 2 bases, with 7 bases lying between them. CDR1 and CDR2 (germline): MNHEY, SMNVEV (reference sequence). In DNA form, the CDR3 reads TGTGCCAGCAGTCACGGCACCTACAATGAGCAGTTCTTC. Its protein product is CASSHGTYNEQFF.

V and J are TRBV19 and TRBJ2-7; D might be TRBD1 or TRBD2, each matching 5 bases. The CDR3 runs 14 residues. Germline V gene data show CDR1 as LNHDA and CDR2 as SQIVND (reference sequence). The V end was cut by 8 bases, the J end by 0 bases, with 14 bases between. CDR3 residues: CASAFTGTSYEQYF. The CDR3 coding sequence is TGTGCCAGTGCCTTCACTGGGACCTCCTACGAGCAGTACTTC.

In this sample, this clone turned up a few times. The chain joins TRBV28 to TRBJ2-2; TRBD2 agrees at 10 bases. The length of the CDR3 is 16 residues. In germline, CDR1 is MDHEN, CDR2 SYDVKM. The junction had 4 bases not matched to a gene; V was cut back by 4 bases and J by 2 bases. DNA of the CDR3: TGTGCCAGCAGTTCCCGACTAGCGGGTAACACCGGGGAGCTGTTTTTT. Translation gives CASSSRLAGNTGELFF.

The genes are TRBV19 and TRBJ1-2, with a possible D match to TRBD1 (5 bases). The CDR3 length is 16 residues. The ends were cut back, 6 bases at V and 4 bases at J, with 21 bases in the middle. Looked up from germline, CDR1 is LNHDA and CDR2 is SQIVND (reference sequence). For the CDR3, the DNA is TGTGCCAGTAGCCAATTGGAGGGGCCTCCGGGCTATGGCTACACCTTC. Its translation is CASSQLEGPPGYGYTF.

This chain uses TRBV29-1 with TRBJ1-2; maybe TRBD1 (5 bases). The CDR3 is 12 amino acids. CDR1 and CDR2 from the germline V gene are SQVTM and ANQGSEA. V lost 7 bases to trimming and J lost 4 bases, with 13 bases between them. The CDR3 is CSADGASYGYTF. In nucleotides, the CDR3 is TGCAGCGCCGACGGGGCGAGCTATGGCTACACCTTC.